This TCR beta chain was captured by sequencing in a study of somatic mutations in cytotoxic T cells in rheumatoid arthritis. Study information: Collection of patient blood (over 26 ml EDTA) took place right after diagnosis, before any treatment. Findings and caveats of the study: Neither rheumatoid arthritis patients nor age-matched healthy controls had significantly different CD8+ T-cell clonality from the other group. Unlike healthy controls, rheumatoid arthritis patients had CD8+ clonality that increased with age.

TCRdb's copy holds only in-frame clones and misses some; the assay was immunoSEQ multiplex PCR. The data show just over 20,000 clones, over 75% seen once. Positive magnetic bead selection, which isolated the CD4+ and CD8+ cells, was followed by a flow cytometry check of purity. For this clone: Its antigen is undetermined.

The V gene's germline CDR1 is MNHEY and CDR2 SMNVEV (reference sequence). The CDR3 extends over 15 amino acids. Trimming pared 0 bases from V and 2 bases from J, leaving 9 bases between. The sequencing sample was made of CD8+ T cells sorted from blood. This chain joins TRBV27 and TRBJ2-3; no reliable D call. The sequence was obtained from an adult with rheumatoid arthritis. CDR3 region: CASSLSARSTDTQYF. Written as DNA, the CDR3 is TGTGCCAGCAGTTTATCCGCCAGGTCCACAGATACGCAGTATTTT.